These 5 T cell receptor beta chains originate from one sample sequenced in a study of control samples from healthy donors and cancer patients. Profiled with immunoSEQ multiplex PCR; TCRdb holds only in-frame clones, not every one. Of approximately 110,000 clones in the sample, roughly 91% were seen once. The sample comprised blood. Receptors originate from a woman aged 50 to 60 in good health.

CDR3 in amino acids: CASSLGLGGPRGRLNTEAFF. DNA for the CDR3: TGTGCCAGCAGCTTGGGGTTGGGGGGCCCCAGGGGCCGGCTGAACACTGAAGCTTTCTTT. The chain employs TRBV5-8 and TRBJ1-1, with D possibly TRBD1 on 6 matching bases. Germline lookup yields CDR1 SGHTS and CDR2 YDEGEE. This CDR3 region has 20 residues. Trimming cost V 0 bases and J 0 bases, with 24 bases left between them.

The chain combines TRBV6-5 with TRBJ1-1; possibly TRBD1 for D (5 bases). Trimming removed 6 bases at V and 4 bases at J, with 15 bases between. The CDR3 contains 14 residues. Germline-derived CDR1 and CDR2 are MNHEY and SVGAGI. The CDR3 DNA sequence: TGTGCCAGCAGACGTACAGGCGGGGGCACTGAAGCTTTCTTT. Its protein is CASRRTGGGTEAFF.

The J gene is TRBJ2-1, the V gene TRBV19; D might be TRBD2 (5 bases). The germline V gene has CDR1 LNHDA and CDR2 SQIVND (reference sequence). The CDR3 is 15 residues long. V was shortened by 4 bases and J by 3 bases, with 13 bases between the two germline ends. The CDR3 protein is CASSTQPGGYNEQFF. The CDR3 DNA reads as TGTGCCAGTAGTACTCAACCCGGAGGCTACAATGAGCAGTTCTTC. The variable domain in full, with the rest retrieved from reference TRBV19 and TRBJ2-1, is DGGITQSPKYLFRKEGQNVTLSCEQNLNHDAMYWYRQDPGQGLRLIYYSQIVNDFQKGDIAEGYSVSREKKESFPLTVTSAQKNPTAFYLCASSTQPGGYNEQFFGPGTRLTVL.

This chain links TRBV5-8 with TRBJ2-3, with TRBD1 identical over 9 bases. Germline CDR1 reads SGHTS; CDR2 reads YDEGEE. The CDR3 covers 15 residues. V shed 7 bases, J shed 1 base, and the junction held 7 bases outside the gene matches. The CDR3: CASLGTGSGTDTQYF. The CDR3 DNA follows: TGTGCCAGCTTAGGGACAGGGTCGGGCACAGATACGCAGTATTTT. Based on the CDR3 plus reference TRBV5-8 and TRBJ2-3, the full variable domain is EAGVTQSPTHLIKTRGQQATLRCSPISGHTSVYWYQQALGLGLQFLLWYDEGEERNRGNFPPRFSGRQFPNYSSELNVNALELEDSALYLCASLGTGSGTDTQYFGPGTRLTVL.

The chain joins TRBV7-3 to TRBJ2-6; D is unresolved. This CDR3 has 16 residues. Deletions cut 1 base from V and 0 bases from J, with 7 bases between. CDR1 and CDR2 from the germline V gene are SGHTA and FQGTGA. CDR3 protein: CASSLKPSSGANVLTF. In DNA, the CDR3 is TGTGCCAGCAGCTTAAAGCCCTCCTCTGGGGCCAACGTCCTGACTTTC.